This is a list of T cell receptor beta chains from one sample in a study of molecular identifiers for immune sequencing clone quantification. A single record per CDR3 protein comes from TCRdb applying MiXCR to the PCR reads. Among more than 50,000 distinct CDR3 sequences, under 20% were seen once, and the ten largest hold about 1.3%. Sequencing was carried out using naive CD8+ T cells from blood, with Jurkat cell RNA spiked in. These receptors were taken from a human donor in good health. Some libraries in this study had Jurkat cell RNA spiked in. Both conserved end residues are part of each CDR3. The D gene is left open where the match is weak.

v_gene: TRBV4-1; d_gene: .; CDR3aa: CASSQDGSNTEAFF
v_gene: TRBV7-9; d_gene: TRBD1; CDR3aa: CASSTGGFEAFF
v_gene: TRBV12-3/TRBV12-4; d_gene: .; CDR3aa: CASSAPGPYNEQFF
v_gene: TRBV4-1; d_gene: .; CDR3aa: CASSQESGTPTEAFF
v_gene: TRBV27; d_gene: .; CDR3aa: CASSYRANYEQYF
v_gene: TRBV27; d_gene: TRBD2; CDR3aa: CASSLLIAGGPYNEQFF
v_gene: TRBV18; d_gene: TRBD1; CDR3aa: CASSTSGTGNSGELFF
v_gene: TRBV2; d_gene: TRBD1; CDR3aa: CASSGDWDRGSDTQYF
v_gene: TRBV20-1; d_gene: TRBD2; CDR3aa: CSAGWSGGYNEQFF
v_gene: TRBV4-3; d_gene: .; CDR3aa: CASSQDFLSVSGQEQYF
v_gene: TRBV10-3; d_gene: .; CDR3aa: CAISGGSSYEQYF
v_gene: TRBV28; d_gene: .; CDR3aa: CASRLDGSGNTIYF
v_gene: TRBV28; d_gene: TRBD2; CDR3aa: CASTTPREGQETQYF
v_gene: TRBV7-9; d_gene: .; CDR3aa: CASGDSYTDTQYF
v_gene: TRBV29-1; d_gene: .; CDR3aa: CSVATGRYEQYF
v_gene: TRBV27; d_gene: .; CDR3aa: CASGQGEGGSTDTQYF
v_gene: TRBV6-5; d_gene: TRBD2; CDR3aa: CVSSKGLVVNTGELFF
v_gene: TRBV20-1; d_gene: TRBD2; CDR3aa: CSASRYRTSGSTDTQYF
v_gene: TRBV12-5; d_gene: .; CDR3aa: CASGLVSLAPPLLDEQFF
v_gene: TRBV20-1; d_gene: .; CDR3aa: CSASFLGEQFF
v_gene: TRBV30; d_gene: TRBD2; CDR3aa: CAWQREAGSYEQYF
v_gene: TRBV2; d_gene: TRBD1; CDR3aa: CASSWTGSTEAFF
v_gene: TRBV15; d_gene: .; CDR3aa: CATSRARLNQPQHF
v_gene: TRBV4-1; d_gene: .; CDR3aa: CASSQESGVQNTGELFF
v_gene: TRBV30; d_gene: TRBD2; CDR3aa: CAWSRRAGVEQYF
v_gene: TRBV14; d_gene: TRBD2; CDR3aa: CASSHSKTGGFADTQYF
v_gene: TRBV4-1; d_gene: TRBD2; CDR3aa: CASSPTQVAGTYEQYF
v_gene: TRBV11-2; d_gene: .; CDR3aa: CASSLAETQYF
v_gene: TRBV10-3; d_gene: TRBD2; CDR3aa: CAIRSPGLADNEQYF
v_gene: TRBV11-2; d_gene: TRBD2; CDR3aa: CASSSHAGGPGTGELFF
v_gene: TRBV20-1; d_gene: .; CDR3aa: CSARDYNSGTLVYEQYF
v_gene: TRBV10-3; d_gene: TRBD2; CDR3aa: CAISDAGARTSGETQYF
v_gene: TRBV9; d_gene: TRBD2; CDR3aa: CASSELAGVNGELFF
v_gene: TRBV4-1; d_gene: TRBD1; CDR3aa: CASSQDPAGGMPNEKLFF
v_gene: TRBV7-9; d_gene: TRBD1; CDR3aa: CASSWGQGGREQYF
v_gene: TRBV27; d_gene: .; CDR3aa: CASSVGQYNQPQHF
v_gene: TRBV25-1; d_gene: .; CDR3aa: CASSRPGEAFF
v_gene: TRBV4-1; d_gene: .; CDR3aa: CASSPEGGARGWEEQYF
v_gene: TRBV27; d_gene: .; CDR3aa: CASSPTAFYGYTF
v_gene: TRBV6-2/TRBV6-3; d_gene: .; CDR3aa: CASSYFAGSSYEQYF
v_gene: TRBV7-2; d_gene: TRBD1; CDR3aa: CASSSVTGVGQPQHF
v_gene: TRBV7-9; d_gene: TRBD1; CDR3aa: CASSGQGREQYF
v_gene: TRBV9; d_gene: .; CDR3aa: CASSVEGLAYNEQFF
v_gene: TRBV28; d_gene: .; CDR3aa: CASGLSDYEQYF
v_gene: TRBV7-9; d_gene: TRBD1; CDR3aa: CASSPRTGGYEQYF
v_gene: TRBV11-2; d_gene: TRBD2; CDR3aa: CASSGRTSGLTYNEQFF
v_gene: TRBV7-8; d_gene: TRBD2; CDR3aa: CASSQRLAGVNEQFF
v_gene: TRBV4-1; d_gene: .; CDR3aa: CASSQGLSSYEQYF
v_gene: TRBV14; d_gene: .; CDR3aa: CASSQDLVRAVDTIYF
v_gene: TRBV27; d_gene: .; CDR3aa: CASSQLRGAYNSPLHF
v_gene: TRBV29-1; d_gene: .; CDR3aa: CSAAAENTGELFF